This entry lists 4 T cell receptor beta chains sequenced from one sample in a study of chemoradiotherapy in HPV16-positive cancers. Clones were read by immunoSEQ multiplex PCR, and TCRdb kept only the in-frame ones, dropping some. The sample includes over 7,000 clones, 70% to 90% of them seen just once. Sample: blood, taken from a patient who underwent chemoradiotherapy. These receptors were obtained from a human donor with HPV-associated anogenital cancer.

This rearrangement joins TRBV9 to TRBJ1-1; D gene uncertain. Germline assignment: CDR1 SGDLS and CDR2 YYNGEE. The CDR3 length is 17 residues. Between the trimmed V and J ends, which lost 5 bases and 3 bases, there was a span of 23 bases. CDR3 protein: CASSVTTENSGDTEAFF. CDR3 nucleotides: TGTGCCAGCAGTGTCACCACCGAGAACTCCGGGGACACTGAAGCTTTCTTT.

The V and J genes are TRBV6-1 and TRBJ1-6; 9 nucleotides agree with TRBD1. Germline values: CDR1 MNHNS, CDR2 SASEGT. CDR3 size: 15 residues. Losses at the gene ends were 6 bases for V and 7 bases for J; bases not matched to a gene: 7. Written as DNA, the CDR3 is TGTGCCAGCAGAGGATGGGGGACAGGGAATTCACCCCTCCACTTT. As protein: CASRGWGTGNSPLHF.

This clone was seen a single time. This chain connects TRBV6-5 to TRBJ2-3; the D gene is possibly TRBD2 (6 bases). Germline V gives CDR1 MNHEY, CDR2 SVGAGI. Between the trimmed V and J ends, which lost 8 bases and 4 bases, there was a span of 19 bases. The CDR3 spans 15 residues. CDR3 loop: CASGGPGDLSDTQYF. CDR3 in DNA: TGTGCCAGCGGAGGTCCGGGGGATCTCTCAGATACGCAGTATTTT.

The V call is TRBV19, the J call TRBJ1-2; weak D call: TRBD1 (5 bases). Germline lookup yields CDR1 LNHDA and CDR2 SQIVND (reference sequence). There are 14 residues in the CDR3. The V end was cut by 5 bases, the J end by 4 bases, with 14 bases between. In DNA, the CDR3 is TGTGCCAGTAGTTCCCAAGACAGTCTCTATGGCTACACCTTC. Translating gives CASSSQDSLYGYTF. Full variable domain (rest looked up from reference TRBV19 and TRBJ1-2): DGGITQSPKYLFRKEGQNVTLSCEQNLNHDAMYWYRQDPGQGLRLIYYSQIVNDFQKGDIAEGYSVSREKKESFPLTVTSAQKNPTAFYLCASSSQDSLYGYTFGSGTRLTVV.